This entry lists 22 T cell receptor beta chains sequenced from one sample in a study of T cell changes during pregnancy in multiple sclerosis. Generated by immunoSEQ multiplex PCR, the TCRdb table keeps only in-frame clones and is missing some. The profile shows tens of thousands of clones, 87% of them singletons. Sequencing was performed on CD8+ T cells from peripheral blood mononuclear cells, taken in the first trimester of pregnancy. These receptors were taken from a female donor with multiple sclerosis, enrolled in a pregnancy study.

This chain links TRBV30 with TRBJ2-3, with D possibly matching TRBD2 (5 bases). The length of the CDR3 is 15 residues. Trimming pared 1 base from V and 0 bases from J, leaving 11 bases between. Germline V gene data show CDR1 as GTSNPN and CDR2 as SVGIG (reference sequence). Written as DNA, the CDR3 is TGTGCCTGGAGTGGTGCAGCGGTCAGCACAGATACGCAGTATTTT. Encoded protein: CAWSGAAVSTDTQYF.

The chain is built from TRBV15 and TRBJ1-5, with TRBD1 as a possible D gene (6 bases). This CDR3 region has 15 residues. V lost 0 bases, J lost 6 bases, and 12 bases lay in between. Germline V gene data show CDR1 as LNHNV and CDR2 as YYDKDF (reference sequence). The CDR3 DNA reads TGTGCCACCAGCAGAGAGGGGGCGCAGAGTCAGCCCCAGCATTTT. This sequence encodes CATSREGAQSQPQHF.

The V gene is TRBV11-2, the J gene TRBJ2-3; TRBD1 matches 8 bases. From germline, CDR1 is SGHAT and CDR2 FQNNGV. This CDR3 has 16 residues. V shed 3 bases, J shed 0 bases, and the junction held 5 bases outside the gene matches. DNA of the CDR3: TGTGCCAGCAGCTTGTTCACAGGGGGTAGCACAGATACGCAGTATTTT. This codes for CASSLFTGGSTDTQYF.

The chain combines TRBV7-9 with TRBJ2-7; 7 bases line up with TRBD1. Germline values: CDR1 SEHNR, CDR2 FQNEAQ (reference sequence). The CDR3 is made up of 15 amino acids. V was clipped by 5 bases and J by 0 bases; unmatched bases: 7. The CDR3 protein is CASSQGEWYSYEQYF. The CDR3 DNA is TGTGCCAGCAGCCAGGGGGAATGGTACTCCTACGAGCAGTACTTC.

The chain carries TRBV5-1 and TRBJ2-3; 7 bases map to TRBD2. This CDR3 contains 16 residues. With V trimmed by 6 bases and J by 3 bases, 13 bases remained unmatched. Germline-derived CDR1 and CDR2 are SGHRS and YFSETQ. The CDR3 sequence is CASNGGLQEATDTQYF. The CDR3 DNA reads TGCGCCAGCAACGGGGGACTACAGGAGGCGACAGATACGCAGTATTTT.

CDR3 in DNA: TGCGCCAGCAGCTACCTAGCTTTGGATGAGCAGTTCTTC. It translates to CASSYLALDEQFF. The V gene is TRBV5-1, the J gene TRBJ2-1, with D possibly matching TRBD2 (5 bases). Germline-derived CDR1 and CDR2 are SGHRS and YFSETQ. V lost 3 bases and J lost 8, with 12 bases in between. The CDR3 has 13 residues.

The V gene is TRBV7-9, the J gene TRBJ2-1; D unclear. Deletions cut 5 bases from V and 10 bases from J, with 15 bases between. This CDR3 spans 13 amino acids. Germline V gene data show CDR1 as SEHNR and CDR2 as FQNEAQ (reference sequence). The CDR3 bases are TGTGCCAGCAGCCCTCCGGCCGCAGGCGAGCAGTTCTTC. Translating it yields CASSPPAAGEQFF. Filled out from reference TRBV7-9 and TRBJ2-1, the complete variable domain reads DTGVSQNPRHKITKRGQNVTFRCDPISEHNRLYWYRQTLGQGPEFLTYFQNEAQLEKSRLLSDRFSAERPKGSFSTLEIQRTEQGDSAMYLCASSPPAAGEQFFGPGTRLTVL.

The genes are TRBV7-3 and TRBJ1-1, with D maybe TRBD1 (6 bases). Germline lookup yields CDR1 SGHTA and CDR2 FQGTGA. The CDR3 is made up of 14 amino acids. Deletions cut 4 bases from V and 1 base from J, with 10 bases between. The CDR3 protein is CASSWTDTNTEAFF. Written as DNA, the CDR3 is TGTGCCAGCAGCTGGACAGACACGAACACTGAAGCTTTCTTT.

This chain links TRBV5-5 with TRBJ2-5; D is uncertain. The CDR3 consists of 14 residues. V shed 2 bases and J shed 4 bases, with 12 bases lying between them. Germline assignment: CDR1 SGHKS and CDR2 YYEKEE (reference sequence). The DNA for the CDR3 is TGTGCCAGCAGCTTAGCAAATGAGGCAGAGACCCAGTACTTC. Amino acid sequence: CASSLANEAETQYF.

The gene calls are TRBV6-1 and TRBJ2-7; weak D call: TRBD2 (5 bases). Trimming left V 6 bases short and J 0 bases short, with 6 bases between. Germline-derived CDR1 and CDR2 are MNHNS and SASEGT. This CDR3 is 12 amino acids long. As DNA, the CDR3 is TGTGCCAGCAGGAGGGCCTCCTACGAGCAGTACTTC. Amino acids: CASRRASYEQYF.

The chain uses TRBV7-9 and TRBJ2-3, with 7 bases matching TRBD2. CDR3 length: 13 amino acids. Germline-derived CDR1 and CDR2 are SEHNR and FQNEAQ (reference sequence). Unmatched junction bases numbered 1, after V lost 2 bases and J lost 5 bases. The chain's CDR3 is CASSLTGGDTQYF. The CDR3 region has the DNA TGTGCCAGCAGCTTAACGGGGGGAGATACGCAGTATTTT.

The chain uses TRBV5-4 and TRBJ2-3, with TRBD1 matching 10 bases. There are 16 residues in the CDR3. From germline, CDR1 is SGHNT and CDR2 YYREEE (reference sequence). V was pared by 2 bases and J by 6 bases, with 9 bases of the junction left unmatched. CDR3 bases: TGTGCCAGCAGCTTCGTAGGACAGGGGGATTTGGATACGCAGTATTTT. Translated: CASSFVGQGDLDTQYF.

The chain couples TRBV5-1 to TRBJ2-3; the match to TRBD2 covers 8 bases. V lost 2 bases, J lost 2 bases, and 7 bases stayed unmatched. Germline V lookup: CDR1 SGHRS, CDR2 YFSETQ. The CDR3 extends over 16 amino acids. CDR3 coding DNA: TGCGCCAGCAGCTTCTCCGCGGGAGGAATCACAGATACGCAGTATTTT. As protein: CASSFSAGGITDTQYF.

This clone was seen a few times. The rearrangement links TRBV27 to TRBJ1-1, with TRBD1 as a possible D gene (5 bases). CDR1 is MNHEY and CDR2 is SMNVEV in the germline V gene (reference sequence). The CDR3 length is 13 residues. V was pared by 0 bases and J by 5 bases, with 7 bases between. CDR3 amino acids: CASSLSQGTEAFF. The CDR3 bases are TGTGCCAGCAGTTTATCCCAGGGTACTGAAGCTTTCTTT.

The rearrangement joins TRBV28 to TRBJ1-5; 10 bases agree with TRBD1. V lost 5 bases and J lost 6; bases outside the gene matches: 7. In germline, CDR1 is MDHEN, CDR2 SYDVKM. The CDR3 sequence is 15 residues long. The CDR3 nucleotides read TGTGCCAGCAGTATCCGGGACAGGGGACTTCAGCCCCAGCATTTT. It specifies CASSIRDRGLQPQHF.

The table lists this clone with a count of one. The V call is TRBV6-6, the J call TRBJ1-5, with D maybe TRBD1 (5 bases). Trimming cost V 6 bases and J 8 bases, with 20 bases left between them. This CDR3 spans 15 amino acids. Per the germline V gene, CDR1 is MNHNY and CDR2 is SVGAGI (reference sequence). This chain's CDR3 is CASSPDSALSEPQHF. The DNA for the CDR3 is TGTGCCAGCAGCCCTGACAGTGCCCTAAGTGAGCCCCAGCATTTT.

The DNA for the CDR3 is TGTGCCAGCAGTTACGACAGCTACGAGCAGTACTTC. Translating it yields CASSYDSYEQYF. The chain employs TRBV6-6 and TRBJ2-7; a weak D match, TRBD1 (5 bases). Germline V CDR1 and CDR2: MNHNY, SVGAGI (reference sequence). The V gene lost 2 bases and the J gene lost 3 bases, with 5 bases spanning the gap. The CDR3 is 12 residues long.

This chain uses TRBV15 with TRBJ2-3, with TRBD1 matching 7 bases. CDR3 length: 17 residues. The V gene's germline CDR1 is LNHNV and CDR2 YYDKDF (reference sequence). V shed 3 bases and J 6 bases; nucleotides not matched to a gene: 15. In DNA form, the CDR3 reads TGTGCCACCAGCAGCCCCCAAAGGACAGGCCTCTTGGATACGCAGTATTTT. The encoded protein is CATSSPQRTGLLDTQYF. Filled out from reference TRBV15 and TRBJ2-3, the complete variable domain reads DAMVIQNPRYQVTQFGKPVTLSCSQTLNHNVMYWYQQKSSQAPKLLFHYYDKDFNNEADTPDNFQSRRPNTSFCFLDIRSPGLGDTAMYLCATSSPQRTGLLDTQYFGPGTRLTVL.

The rearrangement links TRBV7-8 to TRBJ1-5; D is uncertain. CDR1 and CDR2 (germline): SGHVS, FQNEAQ. V was cut by 1 base and J by 1 base, with 17 bases left in between. CDR3 length: 18 amino acids. As DNA, the CDR3 is TGTGCCAGCAGCTTAGTCGTGACCCTTGGAGGGAGCAATCAGCCCCAGCATTTT. This encodes CASSLVVTLGGSNQPQHF.

The rearrangement uses TRBV27 and TRBJ2-7; a weak D match, TRBD1 (6 bases). Germline V gene lookup returns CDR1 MNHEY and CDR2 SMNVEV (reference sequence). Trimming took 6 bases from V and 1 from J, leaving 10 bases between them. CDR3 length: 13 residues. The CDR3 is CASSGQPSYEQYF. The CDR3 DNA reads as TGTGCCAGCAGCGGACAGCCTTCCTACGAGCAGTACTTC.

V usage is TRBV7-9 and J usage is TRBJ2-2, with 9 bases lining up with TRBD1. CDR3 length: 16 amino acids. With V trimmed by 7 bases and J by 7 bases, 13 bases remained unmatched. Germline V gene lookup returns CDR1 SEHNR and CDR2 FQNEAQ (reference sequence). Here the CDR3 reads CASTRTGATPDGELFF. The CDR3 region has the DNA TGTGCCAGCACTCGGACAGGGGCCACGCCGGACGGGGAGCTGTTTTTT. The variable domain in full, completed from reference TRBV7-9 and TRBJ2-2, reads DTGVSQNPRHKITKRGQNVTFRCDPISEHNRLYWYRQTLGQGPEFLTYFQNEAQLEKSRLLSDRFSAERPKGSFSTLEIQRTEQGDSAMYLCASTRTGATPDGELFFGEGSRLTVL.

There are a few counts of this clone. The rearrangement links TRBV30 to TRBJ1-1; no reliable D call. The CDR3 spans 12 residues. V was cut by 0 bases and J by 4 bases, with 6 bases left in between. Germline lookup yields CDR1 GTSNPN and CDR2 SVGIG (reference sequence). In DNA, the CDR3 is TGTGCCTGGAGTGTATCAGGCACTGAAGCTTTCTTT. Amino acids: CAWSVSGTEAFF.